The 4 T cell receptor beta chains given below trace back to one sample, sequenced in a study of T-cell reconstitution after alpha-beta-depleted transplantation in children. TCRbeta library preparation incorporated unique molecular identifiers. MiXCR was run by TCRdb on the PCR reads, yielding one entry per CDR3 protein. The table shows some 490,000 distinct CDR3 sequences, with 12% occurring only once. Sequenced here: PBMCs from the stem cell graft donor, sampled from the stem cell graft. The receptors originated from a human donor who donated a stem cell graft to a child with combined immunodeficiency.

V usage is TRBV5-1 and J usage is TRBJ2-5, with TRBD1 matching over 7 bases. J gave up 2 bases and V 6 bases, and 7 bases lay outside the gene matches. The CDR3 is 14 amino acids. The germline CDR1 and CDR2 sequences are SGHRS and YFSETQ. The DNA for the CDR3 is TGCGCCAGCAACCTCGGGACAGTACAAGAGACCCAGTACTTC. It is translated as CASNLGTVQETQYF.

The chain couples TRBV28 to TRBJ1-4, with D uncertain. V lost 0 bases and J lost 5, with 25 bases in between. Per the germline V gene, CDR1 is MDHEN and CDR2 is SYDVKM. This CDR3 is 20 amino acids long. The CDR3 loop reads CASSLWTPHSQSFGNEKLFF. The CDR3, as DNA: TGTGCCAGCAGTTTATGGACTCCCCACTCGCAGAGTTTTGGAAATGAAAAACTGTTTTTT.

Notes on this clonotype: A much larger clone lies one base from this, so it may be a read error. The rearrangement joins TRBV2 to TRBJ2-1; TRBD1 matches at 8 bases. V was pared by 5 bases and J by 3 bases, with 9 bases of the junction left unmatched. The CDR3 has 16 residues. Germline CDR1 and CDR2: SNHLY and FYNNEI. In DNA, the CDR3 is TGTGCCAGCAGTAGAGAACAGGGGGGAAACTACAATGAGCAGTTCTTC. Its translation is CASSREQGGNYNEQFF.

The J gene is TRBJ1-1, the V gene TRBV27, with D perhaps matching TRBD1 (5 bases). The CDR3 has 11 amino acids. The germline CDR1 and CDR2 sequences are MNHEY and SMNVEV (reference sequence). Trimming took off 6 bases at V and 6 bases at J, with 8 bases between the two ends. CDR3 in DNA: TGTGCCAGCAGCTGGGGGGCTGAAGCTTTCTTT. Residues: CASSWGAEAFF.